The 21 T cell receptor beta chains below come from one sample, sequenced in a study of shared T cell receptors in the human thymus. Using immunoSEQ multiplex PCR, the repertoire was profiled, and TCRdb retains in-frame clones only, with some absent. The sample has hundreds of thousands of clones, about 87% seen once. This same sample was also part of a study on human thymus T cells.

The sample was thymocytes. The receptors shown here come from a boy in the first two years of life with a congenital heart defect.

The chain couples TRBV18 to TRBJ2-2; TRBD1 might be the D (5 bases). The V end lost 8 bases, the J end lost 7 bases, and 14 bases lay between the germline ends. The CDR3 spans 13 residues. Germline V gene lookup returns CDR1 KGHSH and CDR2 LQKENI. The DNA for the CDR3 is TGTGCCAGCCTCATCCAGGGTGGCGGGGAGCTGTTTTTT. Its translation: CASLIQGGGELFF.

The chain combines TRBV5-4 with TRBJ2-2; D unresolved. Trimming pared 2 bases from V and 4 bases from J, leaving 6 bases between. CDR3 size: 13 residues. The germline gives CDR1 SGHNT, CDR2 YYREEE (reference sequence). CDR3 sequence: CASSLYTTGELFF. The CDR3 DNA reads TGTGCCAGCAGCTTATACACCACCGGGGAGCTGTTTTTT.

Written as DNA, the CDR3 is TGTGCCAGCAGCTCCCGGACTAGCGGGGCCCCGAGCTCCTACGAGCAGTACTTC. As protein: CASSSRTSGAPSSYEQYF. V gene TRBV5-4 combines with J gene TRBJ2-7; TRBD2 matches 12 bases. The CDR3 is 18 residues long. Germline V CDR1 and CDR2: SGHNT, YYREEE (reference sequence). With V trimmed by 3 bases and J by 0 bases, 10 bases remained unmatched.

The V and J genes are TRBV25-1 and TRBJ2-3, with 8 bases identical to TRBD2. There are 15 residues in the CDR3. Germline V gene data show CDR1 as MGHDK and CDR2 as SYGVNS. Unmatched junction bases numbered 8, after V lost 4 bases and J lost 5 bases. CDR3 loop: CASSALGGAGDTQYF. The CDR3 coding sequence is TGTGCCAGCAGTGCGCTCGGGGGGGCAGGAGATACGCAGTATTTT.

This chain links TRBV2 with TRBJ2-7, with D possibly matching TRBD2 (6 bases). V was shortened by 6 bases and J by 5 bases, with 17 bases between the two germline ends. This CDR3 spans 14 amino acids. Germline V gene data show CDR1 as SNHLY and CDR2 as FYNNEI. CDR3 in amino acids: CASRRLVLQDEQYF. CDR3 sequence (DNA): TGTGCCAGCAGAAGACTAGTTTTACAGGACGAGCAGTACTTC.

There are a few counts of this clone. V usage is TRBV18 and J usage is TRBJ1-5, with TRBD1 matching over 7 bases. CDR3 size: 17 residues. The V gene's germline CDR1 is KGHSH and CDR2 LQKENI. V shed 3 bases and J 3 bases; nucleotides not matched to a gene: 11. The CDR3 region is CASSPARNRGPNQPQHF. The CDR3 DNA is TGTGCCAGCTCACCGGCCCGAAACAGGGGACCCAATCAGCCCCAGCATTTT.

This clone was detected only a few times. V gene TRBV19 combines with J gene TRBJ1-4; TRBD1 is a possible D gene (6 bases). V lost 7 bases and J 0 bases, leaving 9 bases between the germline ends. Germline values: CDR1 LNHDA, CDR2 SQIVND (reference sequence). The CDR3 consists of 14 residues. Here the CDR3 DNA reads TGTGCCAGTACCGACAGGTCAACTAATGAAAAACTGTTTTTT. It is translated as CASTDRSTNEKLFF.

The chain is built from TRBV10-1 and TRBJ2-1, with 8 bases identical to TRBD1. CDR1 and CDR2 (germline): WNHNN, SYGVQD (reference sequence). Trimming cost V 6 bases and J 0 bases; bases outside gene matches: 7. The CDR3 extends over 16 amino acids. The CDR3 reads CASSVTGASSYNEQFF. DNA for the CDR3: TGCGCCAGCAGCGTGACAGGGGCTAGCTCCTACAATGAGCAGTTCTTC.

The rearrangement links TRBV9 to TRBJ2-1, with TRBD1 matching over 8 bases. J was trimmed by 0 bases and V by 4 bases; bases with no gene match: 9. This CDR3 has 17 amino acids. The germline V gene encodes CDR1 SGDLS and CDR2 YYNGEE. This CDR3 is CASSPGQVLGSYNEQFF. CDR3 nucleotides: TGTGCCAGCAGCCCGGGACAGGTTTTGGGCTCCTACAATGAGCAGTTCTTC.

This clone occurred once. The CDR3 nucleotides are TGCGCCAGCAGCCAAGATCTGGGGCCAGAGACCCAGTACTTC. This sequence encodes CASSQDLGPETQYF. The chain employs TRBV4-3 and TRBJ2-5, with D maybe TRBD1 (5 bases). Germline CDR1 reads LGHNA; CDR2 reads YSLEER. The CDR3 length is 14 residues. Trimming cost V 0 bases and J 4 bases, with 9 bases left between them.

The V and J genes are TRBV4-2 and TRBJ2-7; D is perhaps TRBD1 (6 bases). Germline V CDR1 and CDR2: LGHNA, YNFKEQ. CDR3 size: 16 residues. V gave up 4 bases and J gave up 4 bases, with 20 bases separating them. CDR3 amino acids: CASSRGLGVELYEQYF. The CDR3 nucleotides are TGTGCCAGCAGCCGGGGGCTTGGGGTCGAACTGTACGAGCAGTACTTC.

The chain joins TRBV7-2 to TRBJ2-1, with unresolved D. Per the germline V gene, CDR1 is SGHTA and CDR2 is FQGNSA. Trimming shortened V by 4 bases and J by 6 bases, and 7 bases separated the two germline ends. This CDR3 spans 12 amino acids. In nucleotides, the CDR3 is TGTGCCAGCAGCTCCCCCAGCAATGAGCAGTTCTTC. It codes for CASSSPSNEQFF. The entire variable domain, with the rest obtained from reference TRBV7-2 and TRBJ2-1, is as follows: GAGVSQSPSNKVTEKGKDVELRCDPISGHTALYWYRQSLGQGLEFLIYFQGNSAPDKSGLPSDRFSAERTGGSVSTLTIQRTQQEDSAVYLCASSSPSNEQFFGPGTRLTVL.

The rearrangement uses TRBV28 and TRBJ1-5; 7 nucleotides agree with TRBD1. The CDR3 runs 23 residues. V gave up 0 bases and J gave up 0 bases; unmatched junction bases: 23. Germline V gene data show CDR1 as MDHEN and CDR2 as SYDVKM. The DNA for the CDR3 is TGTGCCAGCAGTTTATGTCCGCAGGGGGTCGATCTTATGGAACCATATAGCAATCAGCCCCAGCATTTT. It yields the protein CASSLCPQGVDLMEPYSNQPQHF.

The chain recombines TRBV6-5 with TRBJ1-2, with D maybe TRBD1 (6 bases). Trimming stripped 6 bases from V and 4 bases from J, with 12 bases between. In germline, CDR1 is MNHEY, CDR2 SVGAGI. The CDR3 extends over 13 amino acids. The CDR3 is CASSMTGTYGYTF. The DNA of the CDR3 is TGTGCCAGCAGCATGACAGGCACCTATGGCTACACCTTC.

In this sample, this clone turned up once. The gene calls are TRBV29-1 and TRBJ1-5, with a weak D call TRBD1 (6 bases). Germline V gives CDR1 SQVTM, CDR2 ANQGSEA. The CDR3 sequence is 15 residues long. The V gene lost 5 bases and the J gene lost 2 bases, with 16 bases spanning the gap. CDR3 in DNA: TGCAGCGTTCGTTGGGACAATGATGGCAATCAGCCCCAGCATTTT. It specifies CSVRWDNDGNQPQHF.

Notes on this clone: Relative to the germline gene, one junction end is altered; a read error may explain this. The chain is built from TRBV27 and TRBJ2-7; TRBD1 aligns across 9 bases. The CDR3 spans 13 residues. Per germline, CDR1 MNHEY and CDR2 SMNVEV (reference sequence). Here the CDR3 DNA reads TGTGCCAGCATGGCCCCCTTATCCGGGACAGGGTTCTTC. It is translated as CASMAPLSGTGFF.

This chain links TRBV6-5 with TRBJ1-1; no clear D. This CDR3 contains 13 residues. Germline V lookup: CDR1 MNHEY, CDR2 SVGAGI. V was trimmed by 7 bases and J by 5 bases, leaving 14 bases between them. The CDR3: CASTPGEETEAFF. Written as DNA, the CDR3 is TGTGCCAGCACTCCGGGAGAGGAGACTGAAGCTTTCTTT.

The chain couples TRBV15 to TRBJ1-2; D unresolved. The CDR3 spans 12 residues. CDR1 LNHNV and CDR2 YYDKDF come from the germline V gene (reference sequence). V was pared by 0 bases and J by 5 bases, with 4 bases between. CDR3 sequence reads: CATSREQYGYTF. The CDR3 DNA follows: TGTGCCACCAGCAGAGAGCAGTATGGCTACACCTTC.

V and J are TRBV5-1 and TRBJ1-2; D might be TRBD1 (5 bases). V was pared by 3 bases and J by 4 bases, with 16 bases between. The CDR3 has 15 amino acids. Germline-derived CDR1 and CDR2 are SGHRS and YFSETQ. The CDR3 nucleotides read TGCGCCAGCAGCTCCTCCTCGGGGGAACCCTATGGCTACACCTTC. It is translated as CASSSSSGEPYGYTF.

This clone was seen once. The genes are TRBV4-1 and TRBJ2-3; 14 bases fit TRBD2. The germline V gene has CDR1 MGHRA and CDR2 YSYEKL. The V segment lost 0 bases and the J segment 5 bases; nucleotides outside the gene matches: 10. The CDR3 sequence is 19 residues long. The CDR3 is CASSQDTGLAGGWVDTQYF. The CDR3 coding sequence is TGCGCCAGCAGCCAAGATACCGGACTAGCGGGAGGTTGGGTAGATACGCAGTATTTT.

The chain links TRBV10-3 to TRBJ2-7; TRBD1 is a possible D gene (6 bases). Germline values: CDR1 ENHRY, CDR2 SYGVKD. This CDR3 comprises 14 residues. Between the trimmed V and J ends, which lost 6 bases and 2 bases, there was a span of 14 bases. The CDR3 sequence: CAISRSDRTYEQYF. Here the CDR3 DNA reads TGTGCCATCAGCCGATCTGACAGGACCTACGAGCAGTACTTC.